This entry lists 17 T cell receptor beta chains sequenced from one sample in a study of CD8+CD57+ T cells in acquired aplastic anemia. Genomic DNA provided the template from which TCR beta VDJ and CDR3 profiles were obtained. TCRdb called the reads again in MiXCR, with one record for every CDR3 protein. This sample has 200,000 to 250,000 distinct CDR3 sequences, with roughly 55% found just once. The material sequenced was sorted CD4+, CD8+, or CD8+CD57+ T cells (not recorded which) from PBMCs. Every receptor here comes from a human donor in good health.

The gene calls are TRBV20-1 and TRBJ2-7, with 13 bases identical to TRBD2. V lost 4 bases and J lost 2; bases outside the gene matches: 2. Germline lookup yields CDR1 DFQATT and CDR2 SNEGSKA (reference sequence). CDR3 length equals 14 residues. The DNA of the CDR3 is TGCAGTGCTACGGGACTAGCGGGGACCTACGAGCAGTACTTC. This encodes CSATGLAGTYEQYF.

A single count supports this clonotype. A read error is likely, as this CDR3 ends without the conserved phenylalanine or tryptophan. V is TRBV10-3 and J is TRBJ2-7; tentative D call: TRBD2 (5 bases). The CDR3 runs to 18 residues. Germline V gene sequence: CDR1 ENHRY, CDR2 SYGVKD. Trimming shortened V by 5 bases and J by 2 bases, and 25 bases separated the two germline ends. CDR3 sequence reads: CAISSIVSDKFKTYEQYS. CDR3 in DNA: TGTGCCATCAGTTCCATAGTTAGCGACAAATTTAAGACCTACGAGCAGTACTCC.

The rearrangement links TRBV29-1 to TRBJ2-3; weak D call: TRBD1 (6 bases). Germline V lookup: CDR1 SQVTM, CDR2 ANQGSEA. The CDR3 spans 13 residues. V gave up 8 bases and J gave up 4 bases, with 16 bases separating them. In DNA form, the CDR3 reads TGCAGCTTCAGCCTGGGGGCCCCAGATACGCAGTATTTT. Protein sequence: CSFSLGAPDTQYF.

This clonotype was counted many times. The chain employs TRBV6-5 and TRBJ2-7; TRBD1 might be the D (5 bases). The CDR3 extends over 13 amino acids. V gave up 2 bases and J gave up 2 bases, with 7 bases separating them. Germline assignment: CDR1 MNHEY and CDR2 SVGAGI. The CDR3 DNA reads TGTGCCAGCAGTTACGGCAGGGCCTACGAGCAGTACTTC. Its protein is CASSYGRAYEQYF.

This clonotype was seen repeatedly, ten times or more. The junction shows a germline mismatch at one end, possibly a read error. This chain links TRBV19 with TRBJ1-1; D is perhaps TRBD1 (5 bases). CDR1 is LNHDA, CDR2 SQIVND, per germline (reference sequence). This CDR3 has 14 amino acids. CDR3 loop: CASRIGAGWTEAFF. The CDR3 DNA follows: TGTGCCAGTAGAATAGGGGCAGGGTGGACTGAAGCTTTCTTT.

The chain carries TRBV11-2 and TRBJ2-7; 7 bases agree with TRBD1. Germline V gene sequence: CDR1 SGHAT, CDR2 FQNNGV. The CDR3 contains 14 residues. The trim removed 2 bases at V and 5 bases at J, leaving 6 bases unmatched. The CDR3 sequence: CASSLQTGQNEQYF. The CDR3 DNA sequence: TGTGCCAGCAGCTTACAGACAGGGCAAAACGAGCAGTACTTC.

The chain combines TRBV5-1 with TRBJ2-5; 8 nucleotides match TRBD1. The V gene's germline CDR1 is SGHRS and CDR2 YFSETQ. J was trimmed by 5 bases and V by 0 bases; bases with no gene match: 3. CDR3 size: 14 residues. Written as DNA, the CDR3 is TGCGCCAGCAGCTTGGGACAGGGGAAGGAGACCCAGTACTTC. Residues: CASSLGQGKETQYF.

This chain uses TRBV20-1 with TRBJ2-3, with D perhaps TRBD1 (5 bases). Germline lookup yields CDR1 DFQATT and CDR2 SNEGSKA (reference sequence). Deletions cut 2 bases from V and 5 bases from J, with 11 bases between. The CDR3 consists of 13 residues. DNA for the CDR3: TGCAGTGCTAGACAGGGTTCGTTAGATACGCAGTATTTT. It encodes CSARQGSLDTQYF.

This chain links TRBV3-1 with TRBJ2-7; 8 nucleotides agree with TRBD2. Trimming took 1 base from V and 2 from J; bases not matched to a gene: 4. Germline CDR1 and CDR2: LGHDT and YNNKEL (reference sequence). CDR3 length: 15 residues. CDR3 sequence reads: CASSQGSGGTYEQYF. Here the CDR3 DNA reads TGTGCCAGCAGCCAAGGAAGCGGGGGCACCTACGAGCAGTACTTC.

This chain links TRBV6-5 with TRBJ2-5; 10 bases line up with TRBD1. Trimming cost V 6 bases and J 2 bases; bases outside gene matches: 6. CDR3 size: 15 residues. CDR1 is MNHEY and CDR2 is SVGAGI in the germline V gene. Here the CDR3 reads CASSRGTGVQETQYF. Here the CDR3 DNA reads TGTGCCAGCAGCCGTGGGACAGGGGTGCAAGAGACCCAGTACTTC.

This clonotype was counted at least ten times. J is TRBJ2-5 and V is TRBV27; perhaps D is TRBD1 or TRBD2 (5 bases each). The V end lost 3 bases, the J end lost 7 bases, and 6 bases lay between the germline ends. Germline loops: CDR1 MNHEY, CDR2 SMNVEV (reference sequence). The CDR3 loop spans 11 amino acids. CDR3 loop: CASSFGGTQYF. CDR3 DNA: TGTGCCAGCAGTTTTGGGGGGACCCAGTACTTC.

This chain connects TRBV5-8 to TRBJ2-7; possibly TRBD1 for D (6 bases). CDR3 size: 15 residues. In germline, CDR1 is SGHTS, CDR2 YDEGEE. V shed 2 bases and J shed 7 bases, with 19 bases lying between them. CDR3: CASSFDRRLSTEQYF. The CDR3 nucleotides are TGTGCCAGCAGCTTCGACAGGAGACTATCTACGGAGCAGTACTTC.

V gene TRBV19 combines with J gene TRBJ2-2; the match to TRBD1 covers 8 bases. Germline assignment: CDR1 LNHDA and CDR2 SQIVND (reference sequence). Unmatched junction bases numbered 17, after V lost 5 bases and J lost 3 bases. CDR3 size: 19 residues. The CDR3 coding sequence is TGTGCCAGTAGTCCCGGACAGGGTTTGGGACTTAAGGACACCGGGGAGCTGTTTTTT. It is translated as CASSPGQGLGLKDTGELFF.

The rearrangement uses TRBV5-1 and TRBJ2-7, with 7 bases identical to TRBD1. Germline lookup yields CDR1 SGHRS and CDR2 YFSETQ. Trimming removed 0 bases from V and 7 bases from J; junction bases left unmatched: 7. This CDR3 is 14 amino acids long. The CDR3 here is CASSLEDRPLEQYF. For the CDR3, the DNA is TGCGCCAGCAGCTTGGAGGACAGGCCCTTGGAGCAGTACTTC. The full variable domain, with the rest looked up from reference TRBV5-1 and TRBJ2-7, is KAGVTQTPRYLIKTRGQQVTLSCSPISGHRSVSWYQQTPGQGLQFLFEYFSETQRNKGNFPGRFSGRQFSNSRSEMNVSTLELGDSALYLCASSLEDRPLEQYFGPGTRLTVT.

V and J are TRBV20-1 and TRBJ1-6, with D hard to call. The CDR3 sequence is 13 residues long. Trimming took 0 bases from V and 8 from J, leaving 8 bases between them. Per the germline V gene, CDR1 is DFQATT and CDR2 is SNEGSKA (reference sequence). The CDR3 nucleotides are TGCAGTGCTAGAGATCGGCGAGATTCACCCCTCCACTTT. Protein sequence: CSARDRRDSPLHF.

DNA of the CDR3: TGCAGCGTTAAGACCGCTACGAACACTGAAGCTTTCTTT. Its translation: CSVKTATNTEAFF. J is TRBJ1-1 and V is TRBV29-1; D unclear. CDR1 and CDR2 (germline): SQVTM, ANQGSEA. The CDR3 is 13 amino acids. Trimming removed 5 bases from V and 1 base from J, with 11 bases in between. The variable domain in full, completed from reference TRBV29-1 and TRBJ1-1, reads SAVISQKPSRDICQRGTSLTIQCQVDSQVTMMFWYRQQPGQSLTLIATANQGSEATYESGFVIDKFPISRPNLTFSTLTVSNMSPEDSSIYLCSVKTATNTEAFFGQGTRLTVV.

This clonotype was picked up many times. The chain recombines TRBV6-5 with TRBJ1-1; possible D gene TRBD1, 6 bases. The CDR3 is 11 residues long. Deletions cut 10 bases from V and 5 bases from J, with 11 bases between. Germline lookup yields CDR1 MNHEY and CDR2 SVGAGI. CDR3 nucleotide sequence: TGTGCCACCGGAGGGGGAACTGAAGCTTTCTTT. Encoded protein: CATGGGTEAFF.